This T cell receptor (beta chain) appears in the sequencing data of a study of T cells in Graves' hyperthyroidism and ophthalmopathy. Study-level information: Peripheral blood was collected at initial diagnosis, before any treatment.

Trimming shortened V by 5 bases and J by 0 bases, and 15 bases separated the two germline ends. From germline, CDR1 is SGHDN and CDR2 FVKESK. This CDR3 has 16 residues. The study left out patients who had uncontrolled infection, other autoimmune disease, pregnancy or lactation. TCR beta CDR3 regions were amplified from RNA. A first-round RT-PCR of the TCR CDR3 used the HTBI primer set. TCRdb reanalysed the multiplex PCR reads using MiXCR and keeps one entry per CDR3 protein. In the table there are some 550,000 distinct CDR3 sequences, roughly 16% of which are singletons. The sequencing sample was made of blood. J is TRBJ2-3 and V is TRBV14, with D possibly being TRBD1 (5 bases). This clonotype was sampled from a woman between 40 and 55 years old with Graves' ophthalmopathy. The CDR3 bases are TGTGCCAGCAGCGCCAGACAGCCCACTAGCACAGATACGCAGTATTTT. Protein: CASSARQPTSTDTQYF. The full variable domain, with the rest looked up from reference TRBV14 and TRBJ2-3, is EAGVTQFPSHSVIEKGQTVTLRCDPISGHDNLYWYRRVMGKEIKFLLHFVKESKQDESGMPNNRFLAERTGGTYSTLKVQPAELEDSGVYFCASSARQPTSTDTQYFGPGTRLTVL.